This TCR beta chain was sequenced for a study of blood T cell repertoires in COVID-19. About the research overall: Researchers got acute and convalescent COVID-19 samples from the United States, Italy and Spain. Sample material is recorded as cDNA or gDNA derived from T cells, B-cell-depleted T cells, or PBMCs.

In the original workflow: Amplified reference gene primers provided the basis for estimating nucleated cell counts. TCRdb's copy holds only in-frame clones and misses some; the assay was immunoSEQ multiplex PCR. Clone size and V and J calls were adopted from that table, with D and trimming inferred from the DNA. The sample has around 150,000 clones, roughly 80% seen once. Germline values: CDR1 SGDLS, CDR2 YYNGEE. V dropped 3 bases and J dropped 0 bases, with 13 bases sitting between them. The CDR3 spans 17 residues. The sequence derives from a man in his fifties or sixties with acute or convalescent COVID-19. The rearrangement uses TRBV9 and TRBJ1-6; the D gene is possibly TRBD1 (6 bases). What was sequenced was peripheral blood. DNA for the CDR3: TGTGCCAGCAGCGGAGGAAGGGGGAGCTCCTATAATTCACCCCTCCACTTT. It is translated as CASSGGRGSSYNSPLHF. Full variable domain (remainder filled in from reference TRBV9 and TRBJ1-6): DSGVTQTPKHLITATGQRVTLRCSPRSGDLSVYWYQQSLDQGLQFLIQYYNGEERAKGNILERFSAQQFPDLHSELNLSSLELGDSALYFCASSGGRGSSYNSPLHFGNGTRLTVT.